This TCR beta chain was documented in a study of cytomegalovirus exposure and HLA in healthy donors. With respect to this clone: Its antigen is unidentified.

The PCR had 60 Vbeta and 13 Jbeta primers. Some clones are missing from TCRdb's copy, which holds only in-frame ones; the method was immunoSEQ multiplex PCR. The sample includes about 150,000 clones, around four fifths seen only once; the top ten take around 1.6%. Study findings and constraints: Immune exposure information comprised only CMV serostatus. Most observed TCR sequences were rare, whereas some public TCRs were detected in many donors. The authors listed roughly 150 TCR beta chains as cytomegalovirus-associated.

Trimming shortened V by 5 bases and J by 2 bases, and 10 bases separated the two germline ends. CDR3 length equals 14 residues. The germline CDR1 and CDR2 sequences are MNHEY and SMNVEV (reference sequence). The chain couples TRBV27 to TRBJ2-4, with D unresolved. The source is a woman under 30 in good health and CMV-seronegative. Sample: PBMCs. CDR3 in amino acids: CASSPRMSKNIQYF. CDR3 DNA: TGTGCCAGCAGTCCGAGGATGTCCAAAAACATTCAGTACTTC.